This T cell receptor beta chain was sequenced during a study of cytomegalovirus exposure and HLA in healthy donors. Broader study findings: A missense DCLRE1C variant was associated with V- and J-gene trimming of TCR beta chains in a later analysis, and an independent cohort replicated the association. A later analysis associated 15,000 to 20,000 TCR beta sequences with HLA alleles at a 0.05 false discovery rate. Within a later analysis, the majority of CMV-associated TCR beta chains appeared HLA-restricted. Reports indicated that the classifier achieved high specificity and sensitivity in diagnosing cytomegalovirus status.

The PCR was carried out with 60 Vbeta primers and 13 Jbeta primers. Assay used: immunoSEQ multiplex PCR; TCRdb lists only in-frame clones, some missing. Among some 200,000 clones listed, around 80% were seen once. On this clone: Its antigen is as yet unknown.

The CDR3 spans 13 residues. CDR1 and CDR2 (germline): MNHNY, SVGAGI (reference sequence). Trimming left V 5 bases short and J 2 bases short, with 9 bases between. Sequences were obtained from PBMCs. This TCR came from a middle-aged woman in good health and CMV-seronegative. This rearrangement joins TRBV6-6 to TRBJ1-2; TRBD1 is a possible D gene (5 bases). The CDR3, as DNA: TGTGCCAGCAGTCAGACAGAGAACTATGGCTACACCTTC. Residues: CASSQTENYGYTF.